This TCR beta chain came from a study of blood T cell repertoires in COVID-19. Repertoires were generated with immunoSEQ multiplex PCR, while TCRdb's copy carries only in-frame clones and drops some. The repertoire holds 100,000 or so clones, with more than 75% as singletons. Losses at the gene ends were 0 bases for V and 7 bases for J; bases not matched to a gene: 5. Germline V gene data show CDR1 as MNHEY and CDR2 as SMNVEV (reference sequence). CDR3 length: 14 amino acids. The TCR comes from a human donor in a cohort sampled during active COVID-19. Specimen: peripheral blood. The gene calls are TRBV27 and TRBJ1-2; 7 positions agree with TRBD1. The CDR3, as DNA: TGTGCCAGCAGTTTATCGGCAGGGGGTTCTGGCTACACCTTC. This codes for CASSLSAGGSGYTF.